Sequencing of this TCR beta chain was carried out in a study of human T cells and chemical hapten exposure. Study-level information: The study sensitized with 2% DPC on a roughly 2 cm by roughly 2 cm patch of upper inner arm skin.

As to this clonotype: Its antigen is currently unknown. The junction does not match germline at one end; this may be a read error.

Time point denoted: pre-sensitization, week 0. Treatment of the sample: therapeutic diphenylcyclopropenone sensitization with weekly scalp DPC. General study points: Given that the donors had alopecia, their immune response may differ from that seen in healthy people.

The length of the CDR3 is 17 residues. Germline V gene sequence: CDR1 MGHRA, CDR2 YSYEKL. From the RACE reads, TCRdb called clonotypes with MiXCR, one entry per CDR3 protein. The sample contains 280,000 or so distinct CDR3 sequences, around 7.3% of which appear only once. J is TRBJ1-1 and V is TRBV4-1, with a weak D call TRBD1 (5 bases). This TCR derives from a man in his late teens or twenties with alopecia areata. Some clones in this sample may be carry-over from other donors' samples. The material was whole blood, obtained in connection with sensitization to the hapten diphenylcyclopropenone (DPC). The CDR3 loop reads CANSQVGRGVMNTEAFF. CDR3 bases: TGCGCCAACAGCCAGGTTGGACGGGGGGTAATGAACACTGAAGCTTTCTTT.